This T cell receptor (beta chain) was profiled in a study of prognosis after radiotherapy for stage I lung cancer. Study at large: About 13 of the patients presented with newly diagnosed primary stage I lung tumors; five or six had oligometastatic NSCLC following surgical resection of the primary tumor. Patients numbered about a dozen men and more than 5 women, aged roughly 53 to 85 with a median of 74.5 years.

Study-wide findings and caveats: Following stereotactic body radiation therapy, patients who went on to develop distant metastases had lower Shannon entropy.

Researchers used two-round multiplex PCR to amplify TCR beta CDR3 starting from genomic DNA. First-round PCR amplification was performed with primers specific to each TRBV and TRBJ gene. TCRdb re-analysed the multiplex PCR reads in MiXCR, keeping a single row per CDR3 protein. The table records about 20,000 distinct CDR3 sequences, roughly 47% of them present only once. This clonotype was detected ten times or more. What it binds is not known. The CDR3 length is 19 residues. The V and J ends lost 5 bases and 4 bases, in that order; junction bases with no gene match: 21. Looked up from germline, CDR1 is LNHDA and CDR2 is SQIVND (reference sequence).

This receptor was identified in a donor over 45 with non-small cell lung cancer. The source was PBMCs, collected before or after stereotactic body radiation therapy (not recorded which). V and J are TRBV19 and TRBJ2-7; 9 bases are shared with TRBD1. CDR3 coding DNA: TGTGCCAGTAGTGCACGGACAGGGGCATCCGGACTAGAGGCGTACGAGCAGTACTTC. Translated, it gives CASSARTGASGLEAYEQYF.